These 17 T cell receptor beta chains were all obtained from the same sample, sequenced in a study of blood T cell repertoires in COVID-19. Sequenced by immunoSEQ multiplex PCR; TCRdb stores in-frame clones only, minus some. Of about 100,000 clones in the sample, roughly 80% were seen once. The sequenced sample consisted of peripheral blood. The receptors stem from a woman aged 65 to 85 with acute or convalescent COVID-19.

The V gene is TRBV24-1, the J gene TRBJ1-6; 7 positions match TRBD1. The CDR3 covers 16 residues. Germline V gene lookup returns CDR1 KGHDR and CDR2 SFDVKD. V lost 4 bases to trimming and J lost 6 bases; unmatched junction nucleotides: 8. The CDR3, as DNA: TGTGCCACCAGTGACGCTAGACAGGGAGGTAATTCACCCCTCCACTTT. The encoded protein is CATSDARQGGNSPLHF.

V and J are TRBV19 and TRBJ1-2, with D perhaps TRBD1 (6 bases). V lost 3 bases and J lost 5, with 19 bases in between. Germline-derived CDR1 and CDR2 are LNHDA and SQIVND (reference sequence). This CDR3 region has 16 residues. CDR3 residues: CASSMTRQENGYGYTF. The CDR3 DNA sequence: TGTGCCAGTAGTATGACGAGACAGGAGAATGGTTATGGCTACACCTTC. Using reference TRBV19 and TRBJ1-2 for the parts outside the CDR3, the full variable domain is DGGITQSPKYLFRKEGQNVTLSCEQNLNHDAMYWYRQDPGQGLRLIYYSQIVNDFQKGDIAEGYSVSREKKESFPLTVTSAQKNPTAFYLCASSMTRQENGYGYTFGSGTRLTVV.

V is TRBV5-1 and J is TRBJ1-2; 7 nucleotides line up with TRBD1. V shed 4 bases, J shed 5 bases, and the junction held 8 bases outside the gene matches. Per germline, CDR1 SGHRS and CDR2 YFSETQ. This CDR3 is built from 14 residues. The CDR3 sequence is CASSGTRTGYGYTF. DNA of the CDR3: TGCGCCAGCAGCGGAACGAGGACAGGATATGGCTACACCTTC.

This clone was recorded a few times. The CDR3 coding sequence is TGCGCCAGCATTTCTCAAGCGGGCACCATATATTTT. The encoded protein is CASISQAGTIYF. The gene calls are TRBV10-1 and TRBJ1-3; no clear D. The CDR3 contains 12 residues. V was shortened by 7 bases and J by 9 bases, with 13 bases between the two germline ends. Per the germline V gene, CDR1 is WNHNN and CDR2 is SYGVQD (reference sequence).

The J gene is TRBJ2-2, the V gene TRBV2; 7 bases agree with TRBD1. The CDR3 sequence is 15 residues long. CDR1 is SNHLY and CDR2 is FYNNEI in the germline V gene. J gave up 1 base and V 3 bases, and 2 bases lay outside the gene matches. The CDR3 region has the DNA TGTGCCAGCAGTGAGGGACAGCTGAACACCGGGGAGCTGTTTTTT. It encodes CASSEGQLNTGELFF.

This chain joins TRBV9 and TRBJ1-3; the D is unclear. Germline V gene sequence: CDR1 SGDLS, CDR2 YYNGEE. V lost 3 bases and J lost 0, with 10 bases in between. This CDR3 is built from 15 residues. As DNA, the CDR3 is TGTGCCAGCAGCGAGAGCCCCCTCTCTGGAAACACCATATATTTT. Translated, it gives CASSESPLSGNTIYF.

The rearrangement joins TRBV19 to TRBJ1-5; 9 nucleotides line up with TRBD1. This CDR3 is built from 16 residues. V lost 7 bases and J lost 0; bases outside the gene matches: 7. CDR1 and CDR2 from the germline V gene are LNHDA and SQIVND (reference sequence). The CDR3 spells CASTDRGSFSNQPQHF. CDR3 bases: TGTGCCAGTACGGACAGGGGCAGTTTTAGCAATCAGCCCCAGCATTTT.

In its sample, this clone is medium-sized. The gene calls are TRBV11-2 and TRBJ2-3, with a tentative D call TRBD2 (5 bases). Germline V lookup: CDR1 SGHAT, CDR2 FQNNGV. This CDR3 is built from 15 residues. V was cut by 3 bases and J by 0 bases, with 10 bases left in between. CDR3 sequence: CASSLWETSTDTQYF. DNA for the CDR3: TGTGCCAGCAGCTTGTGGGAGACTAGCACAGATACGCAGTATTTT.

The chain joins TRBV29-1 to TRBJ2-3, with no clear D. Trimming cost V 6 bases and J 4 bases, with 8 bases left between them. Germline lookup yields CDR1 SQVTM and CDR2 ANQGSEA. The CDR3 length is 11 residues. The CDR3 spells CSVADSDTQYF. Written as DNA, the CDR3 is TGCAGCGTCGCCGACTCAGATACGCAGTATTTT.

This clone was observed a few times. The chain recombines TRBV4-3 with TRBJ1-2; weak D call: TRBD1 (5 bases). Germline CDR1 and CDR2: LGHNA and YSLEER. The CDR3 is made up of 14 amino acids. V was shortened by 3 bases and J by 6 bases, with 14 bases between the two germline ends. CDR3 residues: CASSQSQGYDGYTF. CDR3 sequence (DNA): TGCGCCAGCAGCCAGAGCCAGGGATACGATGGCTACACCTTC.

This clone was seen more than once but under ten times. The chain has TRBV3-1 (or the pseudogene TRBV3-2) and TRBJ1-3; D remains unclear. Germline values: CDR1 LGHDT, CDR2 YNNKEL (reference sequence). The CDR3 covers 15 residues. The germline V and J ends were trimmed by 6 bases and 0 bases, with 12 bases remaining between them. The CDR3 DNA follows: TGTGCCAGCAGACGTACTGTCGACTCTGGAAACACCATATATTTT. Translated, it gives CASRRTVDSGNTIYF.

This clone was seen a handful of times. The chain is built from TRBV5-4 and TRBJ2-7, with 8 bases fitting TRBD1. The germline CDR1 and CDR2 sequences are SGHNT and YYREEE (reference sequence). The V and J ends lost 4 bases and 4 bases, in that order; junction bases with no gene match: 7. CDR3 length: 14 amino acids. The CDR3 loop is CASSRTGPLYEQYF. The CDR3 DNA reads TGTGCCAGCAGCAGGACAGGGCCCCTATACGAGCAGTACTTC.

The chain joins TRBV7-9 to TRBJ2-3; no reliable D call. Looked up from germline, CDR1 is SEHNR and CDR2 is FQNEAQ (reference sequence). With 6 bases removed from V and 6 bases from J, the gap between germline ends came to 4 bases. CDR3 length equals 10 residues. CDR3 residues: CASSLDTQYF. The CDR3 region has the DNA TGTGCCAGCAGTCTTGATACGCAGTATTTT.

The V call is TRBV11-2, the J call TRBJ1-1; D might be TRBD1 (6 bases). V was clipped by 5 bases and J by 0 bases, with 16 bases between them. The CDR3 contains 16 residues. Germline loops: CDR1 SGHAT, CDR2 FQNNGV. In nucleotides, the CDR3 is TGTGCCAGCAGCCTGGGGGGGGCCATAATGAACACTGAAGCTTTCTTT. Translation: CASSLGGAIMNTEAFF.

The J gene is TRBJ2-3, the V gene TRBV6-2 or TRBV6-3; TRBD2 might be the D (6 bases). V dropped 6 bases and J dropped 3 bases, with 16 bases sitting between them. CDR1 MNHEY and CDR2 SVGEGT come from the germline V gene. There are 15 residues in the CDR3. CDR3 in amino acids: CASSKGIGRTDTQYF. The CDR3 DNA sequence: TGTGCCAGCAGCAAAGGGATTGGGAGGACAGATACGCAGTATTTT.

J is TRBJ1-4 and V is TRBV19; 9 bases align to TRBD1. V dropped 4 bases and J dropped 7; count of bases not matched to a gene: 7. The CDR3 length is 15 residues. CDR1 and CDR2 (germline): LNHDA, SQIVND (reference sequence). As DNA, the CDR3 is TGTGCCAGTAGTAGGCAACAGGGGGCGGGTGAAAAACTGTTTTTT. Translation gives CASSRQQGAGEKLFF.

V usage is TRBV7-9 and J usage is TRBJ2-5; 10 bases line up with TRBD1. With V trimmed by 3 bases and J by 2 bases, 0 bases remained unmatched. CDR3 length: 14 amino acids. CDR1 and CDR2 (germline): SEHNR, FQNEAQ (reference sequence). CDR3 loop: CASSLDRGQETQYF. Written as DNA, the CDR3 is TGTGCCAGCAGCTTGGACAGGGGGCAAGAGACCCAGTACTTC.